These 30 T cell receptor beta chains were sequenced from one sample in a study of T cell repertoires in cytomegalovirus infection. TCRdb passed the reads through MiXCR, listing each CDR3 protein once. The sample gives around 180,000 distinct CDR3 sequences, roughly 19% of which show up once; 2.5% to 3% is in the top ten. Material: PBMCs. The receptors here all came from a human donor in good health (CMV status not recorded). Some clones in this sample may be carry-over from other donors' samples.

This clonotype was detected many times. This chain joins TRBV7-2 and TRBJ1-2, with D unresolved. This CDR3 has 14 residues. V lost 2 bases and J lost 6, with 13 bases in between. Germline lookup yields CDR1 SGHTA and CDR2 FQGNSA. The CDR3 DNA reads TGTGCCAGCAGCTTAAATCAAGGCCGCGATGGCTACACCTTC. Translation gives CASSLNQGRDGYTF.

V and J are TRBV4-1 and TRBJ1-1; possible D gene TRBD1, 5 bases. Between the trimmed V and J ends, which lost 0 bases and 4 bases, there was a span of 15 bases. The germline CDR1 and CDR2 sequences are MGHRA and YSYEKL. The CDR3 totals 16 residues. In DNA, the CDR3 is TGCGCCAGCAGCCAAGATTTGCCGGGGACGGGCACTGAAGCTTTCTTT. This gives the protein CASSQDLPGTGTEAFF.

This clonotype has only a few counts. J is TRBJ2-2 and V is TRBV7-2, with D unclear. V lost 5 bases, J lost 1 base, and 14 bases lay in between. The CDR3 is 16 residues long. Germline-derived CDR1 and CDR2 are SGHTA and FQGNSA. The CDR3 spells CASSPWTLLNTGELFF. DNA of the CDR3: TGTGCCAGCAGCCCCTGGACCCTACTGAACACCGGGGAGCTGTTTTTT.

The V and J genes are TRBV5-5 and TRBJ2-1, with D possibly TRBD1 on 7 matching bases. V was trimmed by 1 base and J by 4 bases, leaving 12 bases between them. CDR1 and CDR2 (germline): SGHKS, YYEKEE (reference sequence). The CDR3 is 15 residues long. Here the CDR3 reads CASSLFAGQYNEQFF. DNA of the CDR3: TGTGCCAGCAGCTTGTTCGCGGGACAGTACAATGAGCAGTTCTTC.

The sample holds many counts of this clonotype. J is TRBJ1-6 and V is TRBV7-2; D is possibly TRBD1 (6 bases). CDR3 size: 14 residues. Germline lookup yields CDR1 SGHTA and CDR2 FQGNSA. V shed 5 bases and J shed 5 bases, with 10 bases lying between them. In DNA, the CDR3 is TGTGCCAGCAGCAGAACAGGGCATAATTCACCCCTCCACTTT. Translating gives CASSRTGHNSPLHF.

This clonotype has a handful of counts. CDR3 sequence (DNA): TGCGCCAGCAGCCAAGCCAGGGGAGCTGAAGCTTTCTTT. It specifies CASSQARGAEAFF. The gene calls are TRBV4-1 and TRBJ1-1; possibly TRBD1 for D (6 bases). Germline V gene sequence: CDR1 MGHRA, CDR2 YSYEKL. The V end was cut by 1 base, the J end by 6 bases, with 9 bases between. There are 13 residues in the CDR3.

J is TRBJ1-1 and V is TRBV5-1, with D maybe TRBD1 (6 bases). V was clipped by 2 bases and J by 1 base, with 12 bases between them. Germline V CDR1 and CDR2: SGHRS, YFSETQ. The CDR3 loop spans 15 amino acids. The CDR3 coding sequence is TGCGCCAGCAGCTTAACAGGGAAAACGAACACTGAAGCTTTCTTT. It yields the protein CASSLTGKTNTEAFF.

Of note for this clonotype: This may be a read error, as it is one base from a much larger clone. The V gene is TRBV12-5, the J gene TRBJ1-1, with 7 bases aligning to TRBD1. The CDR3 consists of 14 residues. Trimming removed 2 bases from V and 6 bases from J; junction bases left unmatched: 6. Germline CDR1 and CDR2: LGHNT and FRNRAP. In DNA, the CDR3 is TGTGCTAGTGGTTTGCAGGGGGTGGGCTCTGAAGCTTTCTTT. Protein sequence: CASGLQGVGSEAFF.

This clonotype was observed many times. The chain joins TRBV6-2 or TRBV6-3 to TRBJ1-1; TRBD1 matches 7 bases. The ends lost 8 bases at V and 0 bases at J; junction bases unmatched: 3. The CDR3 loop spans 13 amino acids. Germline CDR1 MNHEY, CDR2 SVGEGT. The CDR3 sequence: CASGQVMNTEAFF. The CDR3 region has the DNA TGTGCCAGCGGACAGGTCATGAACACTGAAGCTTTCTTT.

The chain uses TRBV27 and TRBJ2-7, with 9 bases fitting TRBD1. The CDR3 runs 16 residues. The germline gives CDR1 MNHEY, CDR2 SMNVEV (reference sequence). The junction had 11 bases not matched to a gene; V was cut back by 4 bases and J by 4 bases. CDR3 residues: CASSSIYRGQRYEQYF. In DNA, the CDR3 is TGTGCCAGCAGTTCCATCTACAGGGGGCAAAGGTACGAGCAGTACTTC.

This clonotype was detected many times. The chain recombines TRBV7-9 with TRBJ2-7; a weak D match, TRBD2 (6 bases). This CDR3 has 13 residues. Per germline, CDR1 SEHNR and CDR2 FQNEAQ (reference sequence). The ends were cut back, 0 bases at V and 6 bases at J, with 9 bases in the middle. As DNA, the CDR3 is TGTGCCAGCAGCTTAGCTGGGGAGGTCGAGCAGTACTTC. It codes for CASSLAGEVEQYF.

This clonotype was picked up many times. The rearrangement joins TRBV7-9 to TRBJ1-6, with D unclear. V shed 0 bases and J shed 8 bases, with 8 bases lying between them. Germline V CDR1 and CDR2: SEHNR, FQNEAQ (reference sequence). There are 14 residues in the CDR3. CDR3 nucleotides: TGTGCCAGCAGCTTAGCAGGGAGGGATTCACCCCTCCACTTT. Its protein product is CASSLAGRDSPLHF. Filled out from reference TRBV7-9 and TRBJ1-6, the complete variable domain reads DTGVSQNPRHKITKRGQNVTFRCDPISEHNRLYWYRQTLGQGPEFLTYFQNEAQLEKSRLLSDRFSAERPKGSFSTLEIQRTEQGDSAMYLCASSLAGRDSPLHFGNGTRLTVT.

This clonotype has at least ten counts. The CDR3 bases are TGTGCCAGCAGCTTAGGGACTAGCGGGAGGACCTACAATGAGCAGTTCTTC. It codes for CASSLGTSGRTYNEQFF. The chain combines TRBV11-3 with TRBJ2-1; 14 nucleotides agree with TRBD2. The trim removed 1 base at V and 2 bases at J, leaving 1 base unmatched. The length of the CDR3 is 17 residues. Germline V CDR1 and CDR2: SGHNT, YENEEA. The full variable domain, in which reference TRBV11-3 and TRBJ2-1 provide the parts outside the CDR3, is EAGVVQSPRYKIIEKKQPVAFWCNPISGHNTLYWYLQNLGQGPELLIRYENEEAVDDSQLPKDRFSAERLKGVDSTLKIQPAELGDSAVYLCASSLGTSGRTYNEQFFGPGTRLTVL.

V usage is TRBV28 and J usage is TRBJ1-2, with D possibly matching TRBD1 (5 bases). The V and J ends lost 4 bases and 5 bases respectively, with 14 bases between them. The germline gives CDR1 MDHEN, CDR2 SYDVKM. The CDR3 totals 14 residues. The CDR3: CASSSSGRGYGYTF. The CDR3 DNA is TGTGCCAGCAGTTCCTCAGGGAGAGGGTATGGCTACACCTTC.

This clonotype was observed many times. The chain combines TRBV11-2 with TRBJ2-3; D ambiguous. The CDR3 is 15 residues long. V lost 2 bases and J 0 bases, leaving 9 bases between the germline ends. In germline, CDR1 is SGHAT, CDR2 FQNNGV. The CDR3 loop is CASSLTPVSTDTQYF. CDR3 bases: TGTGCCAGCAGCTTAACACCGGTGAGCACAGATACGCAGTATTTT. The variable domain in full, completed from reference TRBV11-2 and TRBJ2-3, reads EAGVAQSPRYKIIEKRQSVAFWCNPISGHATLYWYQQILGQGPKLLIQFQNNGVVDDSQLPKDRFSAERLKGVDSTLKIQPAKLEDSAVYLCASSLTPVSTDTQYFGPGTRLTVL.

This clonotype has a count of ten or more. The V and J genes are TRBV7-2 and TRBJ1-2; 9 bases map to TRBD1. CDR3 length equals 14 residues. Trimming at V came to 4 bases and at J to 10 bases, leaving 10 bases not matched to a gene. CDR1 and CDR2 (germline): SGHTA, FQGNSA. CDR3 DNA sequence: TGTGCCAGCAGCTACCGGGACAGGGAACTCCACTACACCTTC. It is translated as CASSYRDRELHYTF.

This clonotype showed up just once. The chain joins TRBV19 to TRBJ1-2, with 8 bases lining up with TRBD1. The CDR3 sequence is 13 residues long. V shed 6 bases, J shed 12 bases, and the junction held 12 bases outside the gene matches. The V gene's germline CDR1 is LNHDA and CDR2 SQIVND (reference sequence). CDR3 nucleotide sequence: TGTGCCAGTAGGAATACAGACAGGGGTAGTAACACCTTC. Amino acids: CASRNTDRGSNTF.

This clonotype showed up just a few times. V is TRBV2 and J is TRBJ2-7, with 10 bases lining up with TRBD1. The V segment lost 6 bases and the J segment 1 base; nucleotides outside the gene matches: 3. The germline gives CDR1 SNHLY, CDR2 FYNNEI. CDR3 size: 14 residues. The chain's CDR3 is CASRDRGISYEQYF. The CDR3 bases are TGTGCCAGCAGGGACAGGGGGATTTCCTACGAGCAGTACTTC. The full variable domain, its missing parts supplied by reference TRBV2 and TRBJ2-7, is EPEVTQTPSHQVTQMGQEVILRCVPISNHLYFYWYRQILGQKVEFLVSFYNNEISEKSEIFDDQFSVERPDGSNFTLKIRSTKLEDSAMYFCASRDRGISYEQYFGPGTRLTVT.

J is TRBJ2-1 and V is TRBV5-4; D perhaps matches TRBD2 (6 bases). Trimming took 3 bases from V and 6 from J, leaving 10 bases between them. CDR1 and CDR2 (germline): SGHNT, YYREEE (reference sequence). The CDR3 loop spans 13 amino acids. CDR3 in amino acids: CASSSGTSNEQFF. The CDR3 nucleotides read TGTGCCAGCAGCTCTGGGACTTCCAATGAGCAGTTCTTC. Full variable domain (outside the CDR3, taken from reference TRBV5-4 and TRBJ2-1): ETGVTQSPTHLIKTRGQQVTLRCSSQSGHNTVSWYQQALGQGPQFIFQYYREEENGRGNFPPRFSGLQFPNYSSELNVNALELDDSALYLCASSSGTSNEQFFGPGTRLTVL.

This clonotype turned up a few times. This chain joins TRBV11-2 and TRBJ2-3; 8 bases are shared with TRBD2. CDR1 SGHAT and CDR2 FQNNGV come from the germline V gene. The ends lost 5 bases at V and 2 bases at J; junction bases unmatched: 15. This CDR3 is built from 18 residues. For the CDR3, the DNA is TGTGCCAGCAGCCCTCCCCCGGGGCGGGAGGCTCTCACAGATACGCAGTATTTT. It yields the protein CASSPPPGREALTDTQYF.

The chain has TRBV4-2 and TRBJ2-5; D tentatively reads TRBD1 or TRBD2 (7 bases each). CDR1 LGHNA and CDR2 YNFKEQ come from the germline V gene. Trimming cost V 4 bases and J 4 bases, with 16 bases left between them. This CDR3 is built from 15 residues. Here the CDR3 DNA reads TGTGCCAGCAGCCTGATAGGGAGGGACAGAGAGACCCAGTACTTC. Translating it yields CASSLIGRDRETQYF.

This chain connects TRBV20-1 to TRBJ1-4, with TRBD1 identical over 7 bases. This CDR3 has 14 amino acids. V trimming: 5 bases; J trimming: 10 bases; junction bases outside the gene matches: 13. The germline V gene has CDR1 DFQATT and CDR2 SNEGSKA (reference sequence). The CDR3 DNA follows: TGCAGTGCTCTTGGGGGACAGAGTGAAGGAAAACTGTTTTTT. Translation: CSALGGQSEGKLFF.

The chain carries TRBV6-1 and TRBJ1-3, with no clear D. This CDR3 region has 15 residues. V lost 0 bases, J lost 8 bases, and 14 bases lay in between. Germline lookup yields CDR1 MNHNS and CDR2 SASEGT. Here the CDR3 reads CASSEAPGTTDTIYF. CDR3 nucleotide sequence: TGTGCCAGCAGTGAAGCGCCGGGCACGACGGACACCATATATTTT.

The chain links TRBV9 to TRBJ2-3, with D hard to call. Germline CDR1 and CDR2: SGDLS and YYNGEE. There are 15 residues in the CDR3. V was cut by 4 bases and J by 2 bases, with 14 bases left in between. CDR3 protein: CASSSSVGNTDTQYF. As DNA, the CDR3 is TGTGCCAGCAGCTCTTCGGTAGGGAACACAGATACGCAGTATTTT.

This clonotype has more than one count but fewer than ten. The chain combines TRBV6-1 with TRBJ2-1, with 11 positions matching TRBD2. V dropped 6 bases and J dropped 6; count of bases not matched to a gene: 10. This CDR3 is 16 amino acids long. Per the germline V gene, CDR1 is MNHNS and CDR2 is SASEGT. The CDR3 nucleotides are TGTGCCAGCAGGTGGACCGGGACTAGCGGATTCAATGAGCAGTTCTTC. This gives the protein CASRWTGTSGFNEQFF.

The V gene is TRBV5-1, the J gene TRBJ1-1, with D perhaps matching TRBD1 (6 bases). Germline-derived CDR1 and CDR2 are SGHRS and YFSETQ. Trimming took off 4 bases at V and 5 bases at J, with 18 bases between the two ends. This CDR3 spans 15 amino acids. The CDR3 loop reads CASSIGWGRGTEAFF. CDR3 DNA sequence: TGCGCCAGCAGCATTGGATGGGGGCGCGGGACTGAAGCTTTCTTT. The full variable domain, its missing parts supplied by reference TRBV5-1 and TRBJ1-1, is KAGVTQTPRYLIKTRGQQVTLSCSPISGHRSVSWYQQTPGQGLQFLFEYFSETQRNKGNFPGRFSGRQFSNSRSEMNVSTLELGDSALYLCASSIGWGRGTEAFFGQGTRLTVV.

This chain links TRBV12-3 or TRBV12-4 with TRBJ1-1; D is undetermined. V was clipped by 3 bases and J by 5 bases, with 4 bases between them. The CDR3 covers 11 residues. The DNA for the CDR3 is TGTGCCAGCAGTTTCAGAACTGAAGCTTTCTTT. This translates into CASSFRTEAFF.

This clonotype was picked up many times. For the CDR3, the DNA is TGTGCCAGCAGTTTGGGTTTGAAGGAGCAGTTCTTC. Protein: CASSLGLKEQFF. The chain has TRBV28 and TRBJ2-1; D is uncertain. The CDR3 loop spans 12 amino acids. The germline gives CDR1 MDHEN, CDR2 SYDVKM. Between the trimmed V and J ends, which lost 3 bases and 10 bases, there was a span of 10 bases.

Ten or more counts support this clonotype. This chain joins TRBV4-1 and TRBJ2-5, with D possibly TRBD2 on 5 matching bases. The CDR3 is made up of 13 amino acids. Germline V gives CDR1 MGHRA, CDR2 YSYEKL. The ends were cut back, 4 bases at V and 5 bases at J, with 11 bases in the middle. The CDR3 is CASSPTGKETQYF. The CDR3 nucleotides read TGCGCCAGCAGCCCGACGGGGAAGGAGACCCAGTACTTC.

This clonotype came up many times. The chain employs TRBV7-2 and TRBJ1-5; 8 bases map to TRBD1. Germline V CDR1 and CDR2: SGHTA, FQGNSA. The length of the CDR3 is 17 residues. Unmatched junction bases numbered 15, after V lost 5 bases and J lost 6 bases. The CDR3 sequence is CASSPFARGRRGQPQHF. CDR3 DNA sequence: TGTGCCAGCAGCCCCTTCGCCAGGGGGCGCAGAGGTCAGCCCCAGCATTTT.